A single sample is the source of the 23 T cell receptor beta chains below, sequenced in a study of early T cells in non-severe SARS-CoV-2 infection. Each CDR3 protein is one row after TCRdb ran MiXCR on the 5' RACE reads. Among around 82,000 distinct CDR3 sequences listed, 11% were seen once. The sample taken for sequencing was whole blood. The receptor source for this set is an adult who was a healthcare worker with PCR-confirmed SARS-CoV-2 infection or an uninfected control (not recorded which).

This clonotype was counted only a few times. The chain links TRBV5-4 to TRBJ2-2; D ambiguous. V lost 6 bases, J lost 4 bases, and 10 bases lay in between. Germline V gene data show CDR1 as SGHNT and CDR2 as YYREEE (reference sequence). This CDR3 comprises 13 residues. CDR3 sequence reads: CASTGVGTGELFF. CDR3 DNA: TGTGCCAGCACGGGCGTGGGCACCGGGGAGCTGTTTTTT.

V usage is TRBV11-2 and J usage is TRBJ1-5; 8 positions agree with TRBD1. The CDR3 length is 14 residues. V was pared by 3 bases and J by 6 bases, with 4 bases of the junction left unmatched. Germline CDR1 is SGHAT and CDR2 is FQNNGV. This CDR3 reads CASSFGQGTQPQHF. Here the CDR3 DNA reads TGTGCCAGCAGCTTCGGACAGGGTACTCAGCCCCAGCATTTT.

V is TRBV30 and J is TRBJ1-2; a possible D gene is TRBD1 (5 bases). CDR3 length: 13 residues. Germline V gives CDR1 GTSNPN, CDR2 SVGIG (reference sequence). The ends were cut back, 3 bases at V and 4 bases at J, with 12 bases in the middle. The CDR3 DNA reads TGTGCCTGGAGGTTCGGGGGGTTCTATGGCTACACCTTC. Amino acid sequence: CAWRFGGFYGYTF. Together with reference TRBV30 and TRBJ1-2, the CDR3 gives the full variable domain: SQTIHQWPATLVQPVGSPLSLECTVEGTSNPNLYWYRQAAGRGLQLLFYSVGIGQISSEVPQNLSASRPQDRQFILSSKKLLLSDSGFYLCAWRFGGFYGYTFGSGTRLTVV.

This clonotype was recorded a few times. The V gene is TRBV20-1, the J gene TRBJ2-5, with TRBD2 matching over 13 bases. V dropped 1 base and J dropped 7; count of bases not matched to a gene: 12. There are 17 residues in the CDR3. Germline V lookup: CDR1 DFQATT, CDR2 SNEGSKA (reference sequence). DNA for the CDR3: TGCAGTGCTAGAGCCCAATTACCGGGACTAGCGGGATGGACCCAGTACTTC. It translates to CSARAQLPGLAGWTQYF.

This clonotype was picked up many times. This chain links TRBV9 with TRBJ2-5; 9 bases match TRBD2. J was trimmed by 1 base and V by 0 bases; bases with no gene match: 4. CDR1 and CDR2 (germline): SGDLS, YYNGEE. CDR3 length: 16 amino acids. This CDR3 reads CASSVAGGGAQETQYF. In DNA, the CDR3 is TGTGCCAGCAGCGTAGCCGGCGGGGGGGCCCAAGAGACCCAGTACTTC.

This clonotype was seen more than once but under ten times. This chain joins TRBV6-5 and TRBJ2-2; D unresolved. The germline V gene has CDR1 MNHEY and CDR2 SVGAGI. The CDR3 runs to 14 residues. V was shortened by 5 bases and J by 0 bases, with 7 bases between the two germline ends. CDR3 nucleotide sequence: TGTGCCAGCAGTCGCGGAACGAACACCGGGGAGCTGTTTTTT. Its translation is CASSRGTNTGELFF.

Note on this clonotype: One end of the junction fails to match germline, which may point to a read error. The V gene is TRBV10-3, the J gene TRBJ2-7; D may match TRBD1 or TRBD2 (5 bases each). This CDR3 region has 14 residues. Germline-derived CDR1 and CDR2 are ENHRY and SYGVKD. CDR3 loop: CAISKREAGDERYF. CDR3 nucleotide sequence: TGTGCCATCAGTAAGAGAGAGGCTGGGGACGAGCGGTACTTC.

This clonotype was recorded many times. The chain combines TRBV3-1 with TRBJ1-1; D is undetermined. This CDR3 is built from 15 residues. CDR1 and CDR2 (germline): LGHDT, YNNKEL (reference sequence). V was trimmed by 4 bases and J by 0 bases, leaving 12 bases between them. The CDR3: CASSPPRGVNTEAFF. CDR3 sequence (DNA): TGTGCCAGCAGCCCCCCCCGGGGAGTGAACACTGAAGCTTTCTTT.

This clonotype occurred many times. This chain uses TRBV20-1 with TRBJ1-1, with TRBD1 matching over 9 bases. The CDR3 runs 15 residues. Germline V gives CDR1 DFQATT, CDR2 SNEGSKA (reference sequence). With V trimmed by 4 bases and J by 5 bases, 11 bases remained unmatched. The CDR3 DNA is TGCAGTGCTAACTCTCACAGGGGGCGGGGGACTGAAGCTTTCTTT. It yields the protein CSANSHRGRGTEAFF.

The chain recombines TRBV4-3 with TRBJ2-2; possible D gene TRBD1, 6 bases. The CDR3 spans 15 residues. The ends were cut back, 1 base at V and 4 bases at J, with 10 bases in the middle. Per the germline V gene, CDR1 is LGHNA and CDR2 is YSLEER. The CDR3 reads CASSQGAGVTGELFF. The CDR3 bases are TGCGCCAGCAGCCAAGGGGCAGGGGTCACCGGGGAGCTGTTTTTT.

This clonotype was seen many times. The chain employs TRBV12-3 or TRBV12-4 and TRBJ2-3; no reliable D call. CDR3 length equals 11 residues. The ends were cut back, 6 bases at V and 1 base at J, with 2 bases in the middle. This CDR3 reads CASSRTDTQYF. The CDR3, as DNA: TGTGCCAGCAGCCGCACAGATACGCAGTATTTT.

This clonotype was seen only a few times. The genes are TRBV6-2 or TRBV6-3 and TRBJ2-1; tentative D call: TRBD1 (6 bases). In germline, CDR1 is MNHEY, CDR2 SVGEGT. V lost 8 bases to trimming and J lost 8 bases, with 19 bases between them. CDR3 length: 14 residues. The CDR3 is CASGGGNVADEQFF. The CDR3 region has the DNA TGTGCCAGCGGTGGGGGCAATGTCGCGGATGAGCAGTTCTTC.

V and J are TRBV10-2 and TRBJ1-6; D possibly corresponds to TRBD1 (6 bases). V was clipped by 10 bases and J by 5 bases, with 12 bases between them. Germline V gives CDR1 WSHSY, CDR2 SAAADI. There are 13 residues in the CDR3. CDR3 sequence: CAIKDRNNSPLHF. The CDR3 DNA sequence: TGCGCCATCAAGGACAGAAATAATTCACCCCTCCACTTT.

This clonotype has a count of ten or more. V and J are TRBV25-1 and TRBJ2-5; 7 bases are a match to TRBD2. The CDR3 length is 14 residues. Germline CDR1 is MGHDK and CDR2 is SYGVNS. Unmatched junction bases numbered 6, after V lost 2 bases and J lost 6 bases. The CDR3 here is CASSEGWGGKTQYF. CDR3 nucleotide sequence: TGTGCCAGCAGTGAAGGATGGGGGGGAAAGACCCAGTACTTC.

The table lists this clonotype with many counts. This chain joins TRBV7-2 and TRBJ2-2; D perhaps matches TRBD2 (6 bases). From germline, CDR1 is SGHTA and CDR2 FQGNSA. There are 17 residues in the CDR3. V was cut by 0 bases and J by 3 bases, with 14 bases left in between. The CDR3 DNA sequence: TGTGCCAGCAGCTTAGCGCAAGGAGGGACCGACACCGGGGAGCTGTTTTTT. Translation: CASSLAQGGTDTGELFF.

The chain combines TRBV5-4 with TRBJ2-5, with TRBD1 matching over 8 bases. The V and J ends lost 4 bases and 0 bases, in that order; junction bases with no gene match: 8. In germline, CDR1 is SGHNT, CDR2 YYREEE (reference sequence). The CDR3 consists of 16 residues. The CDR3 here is CASSRGQGRNQETQYF. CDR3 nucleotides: TGTGCCAGCAGCCGCGGACAGGGCCGAAACCAAGAGACCCAGTACTTC. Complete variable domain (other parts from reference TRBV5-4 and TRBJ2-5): ETGVTQSPTHLIKTRGQQVTLRCSSQSGHNTVSWYQQALGQGPQFIFQYYREEENGRGNFPPRFSGLQFPNYSSELNVNALELDDSALYLCASSRGQGRNQETQYFGPGTRLLVL.

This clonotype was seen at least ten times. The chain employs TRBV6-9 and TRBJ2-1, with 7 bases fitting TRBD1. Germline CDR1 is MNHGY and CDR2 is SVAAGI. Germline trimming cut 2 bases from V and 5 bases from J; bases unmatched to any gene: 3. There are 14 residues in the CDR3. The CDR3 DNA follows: TGTGCCAGCAGTTATAGGGACAGAGACAATGAGCAGTTCTTC. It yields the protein CASSYRDRDNEQFF.

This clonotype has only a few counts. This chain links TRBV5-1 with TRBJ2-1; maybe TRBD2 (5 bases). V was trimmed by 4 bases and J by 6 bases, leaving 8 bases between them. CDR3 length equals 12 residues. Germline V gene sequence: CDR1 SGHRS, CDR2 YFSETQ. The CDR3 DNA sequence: TGCGCCAGCAGCCCCGGGGTCAATGAGCAGTTCTTC. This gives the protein CASSPGVNEQFF.

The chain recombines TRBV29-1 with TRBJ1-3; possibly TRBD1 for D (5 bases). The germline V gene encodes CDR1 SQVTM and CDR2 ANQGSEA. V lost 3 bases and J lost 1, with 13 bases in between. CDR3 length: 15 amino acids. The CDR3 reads CSVDTGGSSGNTIYF. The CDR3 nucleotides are TGCAGCGTTGACACAGGAGGGAGTTCTGGAAACACCATATATTTT.

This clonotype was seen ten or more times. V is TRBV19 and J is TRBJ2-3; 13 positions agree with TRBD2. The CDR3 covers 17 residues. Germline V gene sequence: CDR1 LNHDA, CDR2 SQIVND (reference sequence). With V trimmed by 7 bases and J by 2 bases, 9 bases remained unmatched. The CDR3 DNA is TGTGCCAGTAACCTTGGACTAGCGGGGGACCCCACAGATACGCAGTATTTT. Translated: CASNLGLAGDPTDTQYF.

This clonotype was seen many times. The CDR3 sequence: CASSPFGGSEQYF. As DNA, the CDR3 is TGTGCCAGCAGCCCTTTCGGTGGATCCGAGCAGTACTTC. The chain recombines TRBV7-3 with TRBJ2-7; D gene uncertain. The CDR3 totals 13 residues. Trimming took 5 bases from V and 6 from J, leaving 14 bases between them. The germline gives CDR1 SGHTA, CDR2 FQGTGA.

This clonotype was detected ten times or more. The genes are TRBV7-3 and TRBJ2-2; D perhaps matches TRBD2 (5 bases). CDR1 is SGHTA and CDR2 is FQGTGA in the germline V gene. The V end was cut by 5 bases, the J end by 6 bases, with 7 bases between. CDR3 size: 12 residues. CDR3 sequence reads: CASSRTSGELFF. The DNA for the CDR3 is TGTGCCAGCAGCCGGACTTCCGGGGAGCTGTTTTTT.

The CDR3 is CASSYVGVGQPQHF. The CDR3 DNA follows: TGTGCCAGCAGTTACGTGGGGGTCGGTCAGCCCCAGCATTTT. The rearrangement links TRBV6-2 or TRBV6-3 to TRBJ1-5; D might be TRBD1 (5 bases). Germline CDR1 reads MNHEY; CDR2 reads SVGEGT. This CDR3 region has 14 residues. Trimming pared 2 bases from V and 6 bases from J, leaving 11 bases between.